Shown below are 22 T cell receptor beta chains from a single sample sequenced in a study of shared clonotypes between healthy human individuals. The protocol was immunoSEQ multiplex PCR, while the TCRdb copy is restricted to in-frame clones and leaves out a portion. The sample includes about 2 million clones, 85% to 95% seen only once; the top ten take 1.1%. CD45RO-negative cells were positively selected for CCR7, leaving out terminally differentiated effector memory CD45RA+ cells. Sample: naive CD8+ T cells sorted from blood. The receptor set was obtained from a young man in good health.

In its sample, this clone was seen once. V usage is TRBV6-5 and J usage is TRBJ2-3, with D possibly matching TRBD2 (5 bases). Germline CDR1 and CDR2: MNHEY and SVGAGI. With 6 bases removed from V and 2 bases from J, the gap between germline ends came to 15 bases. This CDR3 is built from 15 residues. The CDR3 here is CASSPGRTSTDTQYF. CDR3 nucleotide sequence: TGTGCCAGCAGCCCCGGACGGACTTCCACAGATACGCAGTATTTT.

The gene calls are TRBV7-9 and TRBJ2-7; 9 bases fit TRBD1. This CDR3 is built from 16 residues. Germline V gene sequence: CDR1 SEHNR, CDR2 FQNEAQ (reference sequence). J lost 2 bases, V lost 2 bases, and 7 bases had no gene match. As DNA, the CDR3 is TGTGCCAGCAGCTTACCCCTGGGACAGGGTCCCTACGAGCAGTACTTC. This codes for CASSLPLGQGPYEQYF.

The chain links TRBV6-5 to TRBJ2-7, with a tentative D call TRBD2 (6 bases). Germline V gene lookup returns CDR1 MNHEY and CDR2 SVGAGI. The CDR3 length is 14 residues. V was trimmed by 2 bases and J by 5 bases, leaving 13 bases between them. In DNA form, the CDR3 reads TGTGCCAGCAGTTACAGGGGAGGTATTAACGAGCAGTACTTC. This gives the protein CASSYRGGINEQYF.

As for this clone: The same CDR3 is also encoded by other DNA sequences in this sample. The CDR3 protein is CASSLAVSYEQYF. As DNA, the CDR3 is TGTGCCAGCAGCTTGGCCGTCTCCTACGAGCAGTACTTC. The chain joins TRBV5-4 to TRBJ2-7; D unclear. CDR1 and CDR2 from the germline V gene are SGHNT and YYREEE (reference sequence). The CDR3 covers 13 residues. The V end was cut by 0 bases, the J end by 0 bases, with 4 bases between. The complete variable domain, with remaining parts taken from reference TRBV5-4 and TRBJ2-7, reads ETGVTQSPTHLIKTRGQQVTLRCSSQSGHNTVSWYQQALGQGPQFIFQYYREEENGRGNFPPRFSGLQFPNYSSELNVNALELDDSALYLCASSLAVSYEQYFGPGTRLTVT.

V gene TRBV21-1 combines with J gene TRBJ2-1. TRBV21-1 has pseudogene status. The CDR3 is 12 amino acids. The CDR3 region has the DNA TGTGCCAGCAGCAAAGTGGGGAATGAGCAGTTCTTC. Protein: CASSKVGNEQFF.

Of note for this clone: This sample includes further DNA sequences coding for the same CDR3. V and J are TRBV28 and TRBJ1-4; D ambiguous. Trimming removed 3 bases at V and 2 bases at J, with 7 bases between. CDR3 length: 14 residues. Germline loops: CDR1 MDHEN, CDR2 SYDVKM. DNA of the CDR3: TGTGCCAGCAGTTTGGTGGCGACTAATGAAAAACTGTTTTTT. It yields the protein CASSLVATNEKLFF.

The rearrangement uses TRBV5-1 and TRBJ2-2, with D maybe TRBD1 (5 bases). Trimming removed 3 bases at V and 2 bases at J, with 8 bases between. This CDR3 comprises 14 residues. Germline V lookup: CDR1 SGHRS, CDR2 YFSETQ. CDR3 region: CASSSGQNTGELFF. The CDR3 nucleotides are TGCGCCAGCAGCTCAGGACAAAACACCGGGGAGCTGTTTTTT.

This chain links TRBV6-1 with TRBJ2-7; D unresolved. Trimming stripped 6 bases from V and 2 bases from J, with 11 bases between. The CDR3 covers 13 residues. Germline assignment: CDR1 MNHNS and CDR2 SASEGT. The CDR3 sequence is CASRATGTYEQYF. CDR3 DNA: TGTGCCAGCAGGGCTACTGGAACCTACGAGCAGTACTTC.

The chain combines TRBV9 with TRBJ2-2; D remains unclear. The CDR3 length is 15 residues. Germline V lookup: CDR1 SGDLS, CDR2 YYNGEE. V lost 2 bases and J lost 3, with 11 bases in between. The CDR3 nucleotides read TGTGCCAGCAGCGTCGGACGGCTAGACACCGGGGAGCTGTTTTTT. It yields the protein CASSVGRLDTGELFF.

The J gene is TRBJ1-1, the V gene TRBV6-6, with D tentatively TRBD1 (5 bases). The germline CDR1 and CDR2 sequences are MNHNY and SVGAGI (reference sequence). The V end was cut by 7 bases, the J end by 2 bases, with 11 bases between. The CDR3 is 13 amino acids. Here the CDR3 DNA reads TGTGCCAGCACCGTGACAGTCAACACTGAAGCTTTCTTT. Amino acids: CASTVTVNTEAFF.

This chain joins TRBV6-5 and TRBJ2-2; 10 bases fit TRBD2. V trimming: 10 bases; J trimming: 7 bases; junction bases outside the gene matches: 9. The CDR3 has 14 residues. Per the germline V gene, CDR1 is MNHEY and CDR2 is SVGAGI. The CDR3 sequence: CAISGLASGGELFF. In nucleotides, the CDR3 is TGTGCCATTTCGGGACTAGCGTCGGGCGGGGAGCTGTTTTTT.

V usage is TRBV14 and J usage is TRBJ2-7; TRBD1 matches 8 bases. Losses at the gene ends were 3 bases for V and 0 bases for J; bases not matched to a gene: 7. Germline-derived CDR1 and CDR2 are SGHDN and FVKESK. This CDR3 region has 16 residues. The CDR3 coding sequence is TGTGCCAGCAGCCAGTGGGGACAGGAGGACTCCTACGAGCAGTACTTC. This sequence encodes CASSQWGQEDSYEQYF.

The J gene is TRBJ1-2, the V gene TRBV14, with 7 positions matching TRBD1. Germline assignment: CDR1 SGHDN and CDR2 FVKESK. This CDR3 is 15 amino acids long. Trimming took 2 bases from V and 2 from J; bases not matched to a gene: 5. The CDR3 protein is CASSQQGQTNYGYTF. The DNA for the CDR3 is TGTGCCAGCAGCCAACAGGGACAGACAAACTATGGCTACACCTTC.

The chain joins TRBV27 to TRBJ1-1, with D possibly matching TRBD1 (5 bases). Germline values: CDR1 MNHEY, CDR2 SMNVEV (reference sequence). Trimming shortened V by 5 bases and J by 2 bases, and 24 bases separated the two germline ends. This CDR3 is built from 18 residues. The CDR3: CASSPLGGFGGLNTEAFF. As DNA, the CDR3 is TGTGCCAGCAGTCCCCTTGGGGGATTTGGAGGGCTCAACACTGAAGCTTTCTTT.

The chain is built from TRBV27 and TRBJ1-1; D perhaps matches TRBD1 (6 bases). Germline CDR1 MNHEY, CDR2 SMNVEV (reference sequence). The V and J ends lost 4 bases and 5 bases respectively, with 17 bases between them. The CDR3 runs to 15 residues. This chain's CDR3 is CASSYTGRGGTEAFF. For the CDR3, the DNA is TGTGCCAGCAGTTATACCGGAAGGGGGGGGACTGAAGCTTTCTTT.

This chain joins TRBV4-1 and TRBJ2-5; possibly TRBD1 for D (6 bases). V lost 0 bases and J 1 base, leaving 9 bases between the germline ends. The CDR3 is 15 amino acids. The germline gives CDR1 MGHRA, CDR2 YSYEKL. For the CDR3, the DNA is TGCGCCAGCAGCCAAGATTCGGACAGCCAAGAGACCCAGTACTTC. Its translation: CASSQDSDSQETQYF.

In its sample, this clone was seen a few times. This chain joins TRBV18 and TRBJ1-2; 7 bases fit TRBD1. The CDR3 is 14 amino acids. J was trimmed by 6 bases and V by 3 bases; bases with no gene match: 7. Germline V gene sequence: CDR1 KGHSH, CDR2 LQKENI. The CDR3 is CASSPETGSDGYTF. The CDR3 bases are TGTGCCAGCTCACCGGAGACAGGGTCGGATGGCTACACCTTC.

This chain links TRBV29-1 with TRBJ2-7; 8 bases are shared with TRBD2. This CDR3 spans 15 amino acids. CDR1 and CDR2 from the germline V gene are SQVTM and ANQGSEA. After removal of 7 bases from V and 0 bases from J, the junction contained 11 bases not matched to a gene. CDR3 in amino acids: CSAPGGGRSSYEQYF. The CDR3 coding sequence is TGCAGCGCCCCCGGGGGGGGGAGGAGCTCCTACGAGCAGTACTTC.

The chain joins TRBV28 to TRBJ2-5, with no clear D. Germline loops: CDR1 MDHEN, CDR2 SYDVKM. This CDR3 has 17 residues. Trimming left V 3 bases short and J 3 bases short, with 20 bases between. As DNA, the CDR3 is TGTGCCAGCAGTTTCCCCGGCCAAGCGACTCCCAAAGAGACCCAGTACTTC. Amino acid sequence: CASSFPGQATPKETQYF.

The chain combines TRBV7-9 with TRBJ2-7; D possibly corresponds to TRBD2 (5 bases). With 3 bases removed from V and 2 bases from J, the gap between germline ends came to 20 bases. The germline V gene encodes CDR1 SEHNR and CDR2 FQNEAQ (reference sequence). The CDR3 covers 17 residues. Written as DNA, the CDR3 is TGTGCCAGCAGCTTGGACTCGATCCTTCTTGCCCCCTACGAGCAGTACTTC. Protein: CASSLDSILLAPYEQYF.

The table lists this clone with a count of one. The gene calls are TRBV4-1 and TRBJ2-5; perhaps TRBD1 as D (6 bases). Germline V CDR1 and CDR2: MGHRA, YSYEKL. This CDR3 spans 15 amino acids. V gave up 1 base and J gave up 5 bases, with 14 bases separating them. CDR3 sequence reads: CASSQGGGYEETQYF. CDR3 bases: TGCGCCAGCAGCCAAGGAGGGGGATATGAGGAGACCCAGTACTTC.

This clone was picked up one time. V usage is TRBV4-1 and J usage is TRBJ2-7; 7 bases align to TRBD1. Germline V lookup: CDR1 MGHRA, CDR2 YSYEKL. Trimming cost V 2 bases and J 1 base; bases outside gene matches: 11. The CDR3 runs 17 residues. In DNA form, the CDR3 reads TGCGCCAGCAGCCAAATCCCAGGGGGAGACTCTTCCTACGAGCAGTACTTC. It is translated as CASSQIPGGDSSYEQYF.